A single sample gave rise to the 3 T cell receptor beta chains below, sequenced in a study of cytomegalovirus exposure and HLA in healthy donors. The PCR used 60 Vbeta and 13 Jbeta primers. Assay used: immunoSEQ multiplex PCR; TCRdb lists only in-frame clones, some missing. The sample has 70,000 to 95,000 clones, about three fifths seen once; the top ten hold around 5.5%. Sequencing was performed on PBMCs. The source is a woman aged 30 to 39 in good health and CMV-seropositive.

The gene calls are TRBV27 and TRBJ1-3; no clear D. Germline CDR1 and CDR2: MNHEY and SMNVEV (reference sequence). This CDR3 has 14 residues. Between the trimmed V and J ends, which lost 5 bases and 4 bases, there was a span of 12 bases. In nucleotides, the CDR3 is TGTGCCAGCAGTCTTACGAACACGGGAAACACCATATATTTT. Translated: CASSLTNTGNTIYF.

The genes are TRBV30 and TRBJ1-2; D may be TRBD1 (6 bases). The V gene lost 5 bases and the J gene lost 6 bases, with 16 bases spanning the gap. Germline V gives CDR1 GTSNPN, CDR2 SVGIG (reference sequence). The CDR3 is 13 residues long. CDR3 sequence: CAWGRGWVNGYTF. The CDR3 region has the DNA TGTGCCTGGGGGAGGGGGTGGGTCAATGGCTACACCTTC. The full variable domain, with the rest looked up from reference TRBV30 and TRBJ1-2, is SQTIHQWPATLVQPVGSPLSLECTVEGTSNPNLYWYRQAAGRGLQLLFYSVGIGQISSEVPQNLSASRPQDRQFILSSKKLLLSDSGFYLCAWGRGWVNGYTFGSGTRLTVV.

This chain links TRBV4-1 with TRBJ1-6, with 9 bases fitting TRBD1. The V segment lost 3 bases and the J segment 7 bases; nucleotides outside the gene matches: 7. The CDR3 consists of 16 residues. CDR1 MGHRA and CDR2 YSYEKL come from the germline V gene. CDR3 sequence: CASSQVGQGKNSPLHF. As DNA, the CDR3 is TGCGCCAGCAGCCAGGTCGGACAGGGGAAAAATTCACCCCTCCACTTT.